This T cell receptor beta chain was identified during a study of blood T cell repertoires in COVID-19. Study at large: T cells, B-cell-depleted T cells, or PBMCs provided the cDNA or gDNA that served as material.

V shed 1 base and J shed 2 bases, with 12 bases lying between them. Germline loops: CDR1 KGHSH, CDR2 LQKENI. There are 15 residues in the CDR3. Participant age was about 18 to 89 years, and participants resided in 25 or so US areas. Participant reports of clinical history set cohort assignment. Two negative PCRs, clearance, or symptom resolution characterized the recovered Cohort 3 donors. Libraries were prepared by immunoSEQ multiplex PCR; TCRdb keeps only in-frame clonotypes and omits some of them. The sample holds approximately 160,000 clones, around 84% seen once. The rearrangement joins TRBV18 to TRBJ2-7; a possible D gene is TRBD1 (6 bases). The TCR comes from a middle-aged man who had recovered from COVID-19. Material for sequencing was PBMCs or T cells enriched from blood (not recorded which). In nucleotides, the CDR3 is TGTGCCAGCTCACCACAGGGGACACCTACCTACGAGCAGTACTTC. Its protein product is CASSPQGTPTYEQYF.